The rows below give T cell receptor beta chains drawn from one sample of a study of graft-versus-host responses after intestinal transplantation. Produced via immunoSEQ multiplex PCR; TCRdb's table is partial and in-frame only. The sample has about 110,000 clones, over 80% seen once; the top ten hold around 0.73%. Antigens for these TCRs are unknown. The sequencing used unstimulated CD4+ T cells sorted from spleen or lymph node cells, collected before transplant. Receptors originate from a human donor who was the organ donor for an intestinal transplant. Both conserved end residues are part of each CDR3. Fields, in order: clone size, V gene, D gene, J gene, CDR3 protein, CDR3 DNA. D genes are given only for firm matches. Size is stated for part of the rows, as once, few or many counts, or as a class when the clone is expanded.

>once|TRBV9|TRBD2|TRBJ2-7
CASSLGLASYEQYF
TGTGCCAGCAGCTTGGGACTAGCGAGCTACGAGCAGTACTTC
>.|TRBV6-4|.|TRBJ2-6
CASSPSREAGANVLTF
TGTGCCAGCAGCCCTTCAAGGGAGGCCGGGGCCAACGTCCTGACTTTC
>.|TRBV6-6|.|TRBJ2-1
CASSYRGTQENEQFF
TGTGCCAGCAGTTACAGGGGGACCCAAGAGAATGAGCAGTTCTTC
>.|TRBV9|.|TRBJ1-4
CASSVGTTALEKLFF
TGTGCCAGCAGCGTAGGGACGACCGCTCTTGAAAAACTGTTTTTT
>.|TRBV11-2|.|TRBJ1-5
CASSSQGSVNQPQHF
TGTGCCAGCAGCTCGCAGGGGTCGGTCAATCAGCCCCAGCATTTT
>.|TRBV11-2|.|TRBJ2-1
CASSQIWGANEQFF
TGTGCCAGCAGCCAGATCTGGGGGGCCAATGAGCAGTTCTTC
>.|TRBV6-1|.|TRBJ1-1
CASSEGRLNTEAFF
TGTGCCAGCAGTGAAGGACGGTTGAACACTGAAGCTTTCTTT
>once|TRBV5-1|TRBD2|TRBJ2-5
CASRTSGADQETQYF
TGCGCCAGCCGGACTAGCGGGGCCGACCAAGAGACCCAGTACTTC
>.|TRBV6-6|.|TRBJ1-1
CASSQRGDTEAFF
TGTGCCAGCAGCCAAAGAGGGGACACTGAAGCTTTCTTT
>.|TRBV19|TRBD2|TRBJ2-7
CASRASGRTHEQYF
TGTGCCAGTAGGGCTAGCGGGAGAACCCACGAGCAGTACTTC
>.|TRBV6-5|.|TRBJ2-2
CASSLYGELFF
TGTGCCAGCAGTCTTTACGGGGAGCTGTTTTTT
>.|TRBV5-6|.|TRBJ1-5
CASSRGADSNQPQHF
TGTGCCAGCTCCCGGGGGGCAGATAGCAATCAGCCCCAGCATTTT
>.|TRBV10-3|TRBD1|TRBJ1-5
CAISEGTGSTISNQPQHF
TGTGCCATCAGTGAAGGGACAGGGTCAACTATTAGCAATCAGCCCCAGCATTTT
>.|TRBV2|.|TRBJ1-3
CASSAGGGGNTIYF
TGTGCCAGCAGCGCGGGCGGGGGTGGAAACACCATATATTTT
>.|TRBV11-3|.|TRBJ2-1
CASSLVQNLPYNEQFF
TGTGCCAGCAGCTTAGTGCAGAATCTCCCCTACAATGAGCAGTTCTTC
>.|TRBV2|.|TRBJ2-1
CASSAHRGLEARDEQFF
TGTGCCAGCAGTGCCCACAGGGGACTAGAGGCTCGGGATGAGCAGTTCTTC
>.|TRBV7-9|.|TRBJ2-7
CASSLAGEQYF
TGTGCCAGCAGCTTAGCAGGCGAGCAGTACTTC